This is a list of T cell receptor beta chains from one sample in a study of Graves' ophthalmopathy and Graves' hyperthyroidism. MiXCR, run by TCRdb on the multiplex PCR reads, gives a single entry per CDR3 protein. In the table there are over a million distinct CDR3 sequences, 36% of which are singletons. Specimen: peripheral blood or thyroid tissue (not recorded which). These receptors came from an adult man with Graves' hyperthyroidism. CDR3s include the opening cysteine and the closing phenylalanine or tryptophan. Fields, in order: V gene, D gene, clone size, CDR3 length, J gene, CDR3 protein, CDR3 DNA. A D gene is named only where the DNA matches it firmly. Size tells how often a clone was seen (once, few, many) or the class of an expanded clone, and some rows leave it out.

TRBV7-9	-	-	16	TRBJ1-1	CASSLAGRGAGTEAFF	TGTGCCAGCAGCTTAGCAGGACGGGGGGCAGGGACTGAAGCTTTCTTT
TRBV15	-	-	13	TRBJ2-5	CATSKDAGSDQYF	TGTGCCACCAGCAAAGATGCGGGATCGGACCAGTACTTC
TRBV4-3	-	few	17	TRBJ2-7	CASSQEALGQQIYEQYF	TGCGCCAGCAGCCAAGAAGCATTAGGACAGCAAATCTACGAGCAGTACTTC
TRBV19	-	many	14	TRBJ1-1	CASRLRPGNTEAFF	TGTGCCAGTAGACTTCGGCCGGGGAACACTGAAGCTTTCTTT
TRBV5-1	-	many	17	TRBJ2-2	CASSMRSRTSNTGELFF	TGCGCCAGCAGCATGCGATCGAGAACGTCGAACACCGGGGAGCTGTTTTTT
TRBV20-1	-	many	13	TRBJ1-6	CSASYSRDSPLHF	TGCAGTGCCAGCTACTCAAGGGATTCACCCCTCCACTTT
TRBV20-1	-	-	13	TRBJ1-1	CSAGGTGHTEAFF	TGCAGTGCTGGGGGGACGGGGCACACTGAAGCTTTCTTT
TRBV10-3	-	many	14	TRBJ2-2	CATFPAGNTGELFF	TGTGCCACCTTCCCAGCAGGGAACACCGGGGAGCTGTTTTTT
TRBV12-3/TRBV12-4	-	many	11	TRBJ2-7	CASSRGGQPYF	TGTGCCAGCAGCCGGGGGGGACAGCCGTACTTC
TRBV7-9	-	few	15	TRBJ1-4	CASSLNRDPNEKLFF	TGTGCCAGCAGCTTAAACAGGGACCCTAATGAAAAACTGTTTTTT
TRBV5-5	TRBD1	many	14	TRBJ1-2	CASSDGQAYYGYTF	TGTGCCAGCAGCGATGGACAGGCTTACTATGGCTACACCTTC
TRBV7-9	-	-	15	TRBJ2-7	CASSLDGGATYEQYF	TGTGCCAGCAGCTTAGACGGCGGGGCCACCTACGAGCAGTACTTC
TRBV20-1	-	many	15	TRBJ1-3	CSASPSAASGNTIYF	TGCAGTGCTTCCCCCTCGGCAGCCTCTGGAAACACCATATATTTT
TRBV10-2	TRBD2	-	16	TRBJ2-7	CASSAGLAGVGHEQYF	TGCGCCAGCAGTGCCGGACTAGCGGGAGTGGGCCACGAGCAGTACTTC
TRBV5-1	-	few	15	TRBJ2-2	CASSLRQTFTGELFF	TGCGCCAGCAGCTTGCGACAGACTTTCACCGGGGAGCTGTTTTTT
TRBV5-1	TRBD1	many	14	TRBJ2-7	CASSWGQGLDEQYF	TGCGCCAGCAGCTGGGGACAGGGTCTCGACGAGCAGTACTTC
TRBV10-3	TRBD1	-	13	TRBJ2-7	CAISADRGYEQYF	TGTGCCATCAGTGCGGACAGGGGGTACGAGCAGTACTTC
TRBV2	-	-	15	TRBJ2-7	CASSEAAGHSGEQYF	TGTGCCAGCAGTGAAGCGGCGGGACATTCGGGCGAGCAGTACTTC
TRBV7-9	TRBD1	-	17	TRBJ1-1	CASSLRRQGVRGTEAFF	TGTGCCAGCAGCCTAAGACGACAGGGGGTAAGGGGGACTGAAGCTTTCTTT
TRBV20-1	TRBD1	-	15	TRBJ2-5	CSARKPGTEQETQYF	TGCAGTGCTCGGAAACCTGGGACAGAACAAGAGACCCAGTACTTC
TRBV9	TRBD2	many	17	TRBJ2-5	CASSLPIAGGKQETQYF	TGTGCCAGCAGCCTCCCCATCGCGGGGGGGAAACAAGAGACCCAGTACTTC
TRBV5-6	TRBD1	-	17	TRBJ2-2	CASSPGLDRGYTGELFF	TGTGCCAGCAGCCCGGGATTGGACAGGGGGTACACCGGGGAGCTGTTTTTT
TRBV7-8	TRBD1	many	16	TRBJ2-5	CASSSGTGDDWETQYF	TGTGCCAGCAGCTCGGGGACAGGGGATGATTGGGAGACCCAGTACTTC
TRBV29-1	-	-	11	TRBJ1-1	CSFNENTEAFF	TGCAGCTTTAATGAAAACACTGAAGCTTTCTTT
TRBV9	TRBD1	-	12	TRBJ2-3	CASSVGQGAQYF	TGTGCCAGCAGCGTAGGACAGGGTGCGCAGTATTTT
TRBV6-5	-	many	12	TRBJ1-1	CASSAGGPEAFF	TGTGCCAGCAGTGCCGGAGGACCTGAAGCTTTCTTT
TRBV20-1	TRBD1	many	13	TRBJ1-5	CSATDRENQPQHF	TGCAGTGCAACGGACAGGGAAAATCAGCCCCAGCATTTT
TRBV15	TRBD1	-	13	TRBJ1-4	CATSRDWDRKLFF	TGTGCCACCAGCAGAGATTGGGACAGGAAACTGTTTTTT
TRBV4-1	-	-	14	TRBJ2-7	CASSQRAVGDEQYF	TGCGCCAGCAGCCAAAGGGCCGTGGGCGACGAGCAGTACTTC
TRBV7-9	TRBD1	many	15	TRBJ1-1	CASSVTGGVNTEAFF	TGTGCCAGCAGCGTGACAGGGGGCGTGAACACTGAAGCTTTCTTT
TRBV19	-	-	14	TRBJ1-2	CASRRDSGPYGYTF	TGTGCCAGTAGGAGAGACTCTGGGCCCTATGGCTACACCTTC
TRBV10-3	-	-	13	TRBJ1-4	CAVRWGPGEKLFF	TGTGCCGTCAGATGGGGCCCAGGGGAAAAACTGTTTTTT
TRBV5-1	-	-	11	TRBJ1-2	CASSWRTGNTF	TGCGCCAGCAGCTGGAGGACGGGCAACACCTTC
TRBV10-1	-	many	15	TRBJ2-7	CASSEGGRFSYEQYF	TGCGCCAGCAGTGAAGGGGGGCGATTCTCCTACGAGCAGTACTTC
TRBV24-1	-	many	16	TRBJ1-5	CATSDGSGLSNQPQHF	TGTGCCACCAGTGATGGATCAGGGCTTAGCAATCAGCCCCAGCATTTT
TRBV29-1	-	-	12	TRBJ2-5	CSYGAGEETQYF	TGCAGTTATGGGGCAGGAGAAGAGACCCAGTACTTC
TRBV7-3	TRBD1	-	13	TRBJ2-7	CASSSGQGHEQYF	TGTGCCAGCAGCTCTGGACAGGGCCACGAGCAGTACTTC
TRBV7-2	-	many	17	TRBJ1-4	CASSSRSGWLNNEKLFF	TGTGCCAGCAGCTCTCGATCGGGGTGGCTGAACAATGAAAAACTGTTTTTT
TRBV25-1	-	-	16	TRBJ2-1	CASSDTGLSSYNEQFF	TGTGCCAGCAGTGATACGGGGTTAAGCTCCTACAATGAGCAGTTCTTC
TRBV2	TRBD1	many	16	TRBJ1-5	CASSGRDRLSNQPQHF	TGTGCCAGCAGTGGGCGGGACAGGCTCAGCAATCAGCCCCAGCATTTT
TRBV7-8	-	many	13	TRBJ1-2	CASSIRLSRGYTF	TGTGCCAGCAGCATCAGATTAAGCAGGGGCTACACCTTC
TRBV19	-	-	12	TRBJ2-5	CASSNPGGPQYF	TGTGCCAGTAGTAACCCCGGAGGGCCCCAGTACTTC
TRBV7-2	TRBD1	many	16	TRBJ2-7	CASSLWAGGVAYEQYF	TGTGCCAGCAGCTTATGGGCAGGGGGCGTTGCCTACGAGCAGTACTTC
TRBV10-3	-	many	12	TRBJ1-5	CATADSNQPQHF	TGTGCCACCGCGGATAGCAATCAGCCCCAGCATTTT
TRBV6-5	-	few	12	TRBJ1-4	CAAREGGEKLFF	TGTGCCGCGCGAGAGGGTGGGGAAAAACTGTTTTTT
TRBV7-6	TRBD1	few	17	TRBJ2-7	CASSRLNPQGAQGEQYF	TGTGCCAGCAGCCGACTCAACCCACAGGGGGCGCAAGGCGAGCAGTACTTC
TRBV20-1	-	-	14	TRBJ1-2	CSASLGGGNYGYTF	TGCAGTGCTAGTTTGGGGGGAGGTAACTATGGCTACACCTTC
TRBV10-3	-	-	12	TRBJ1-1	CAISESGDEAFF	TGTGCCATCAGTGAGTCGGGAGACGAAGCTTTCTTT
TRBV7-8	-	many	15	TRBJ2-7	CASSLARLESYEQYF	TGTGCCAGCAGCTTAGCTCGCCTAGAGTCCTACGAGCAGTACTTC
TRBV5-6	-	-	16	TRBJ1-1	CASSLGKRGRNTEAFF	TGTGCCAGCAGCTTGGGCAAGCGAGGTCGGAACACTGAAGCTTTCTTT
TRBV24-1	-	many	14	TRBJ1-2	CATSDSGRAYGYTF	TGTGCCACCAGTGATTCCGGCAGGGCCTATGGCTACACCTTC
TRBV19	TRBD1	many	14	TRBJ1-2	CASSDGQGPYGYTF	TGTGCCAGTAGTGATGGACAGGGTCCCTATGGCTACACCTTC
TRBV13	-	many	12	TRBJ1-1	CASSFAHTEAFF	TGTGCCAGCAGCTTCGCGCACACTGAAGCTTTCTTT
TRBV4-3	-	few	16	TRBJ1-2	CASSQDWKGRDYGYTF	TGCGCCAGCAGCCAAGATTGGAAAGGGAGAGACTATGGCTACACCTTC
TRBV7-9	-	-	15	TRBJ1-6	CASSPVQGGNSPLHF	TGTGCCAGCAGTCCCGTACAGGGTGGTAATTCACCCCTCCACTTT
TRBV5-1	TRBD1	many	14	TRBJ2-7	CASSTGQGNYEQYF	TGCGCCAGCAGCACGGGACAGGGAAACTACGAGCAGTACTTC
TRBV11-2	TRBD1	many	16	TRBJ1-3	CASSKGDRGSGNTIYF	TGTGCCAGCAGCAAAGGGGACAGGGGCTCTGGAAACACCATATATTTT
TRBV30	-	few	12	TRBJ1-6	CAWSRQNSPLHF	TGTGCCTGGAGCCGACAGAATTCACCCCTCCACTTT
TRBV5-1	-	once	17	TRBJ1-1	CASSPGHSLREHTEAFF	TGCGCCAGCAGCCCGGGGCACAGTCTGAGGGAGCACACTGAAGCTTTCTTT
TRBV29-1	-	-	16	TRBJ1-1	CSVEVPGGGLNTEAFF	TGCAGCGTTGAAGTTCCCGGGGGGGGCTTGAACACTGAAGCTTTCTTT